A selection of T cell receptor beta chains follows, all from one sample in a study of neoadjuvant anti-PD-1 for oral cavity cancer. Here immunoSEQ multiplex PCR was the method, and the copy in TCRdb shows in-frame clones only, minus some. The table shows 15,000 or so clones, with approximately 74% occurring only once. Specimen: PBMCs, collected after nivolumab (anti-PD-1) treatment. The receptors stem from a person aged 35-79 years with oral cavity squamous cell carcinoma. CDR3s include the opening cysteine and the closing phenylalanine or tryptophan. Fields, in order: V gene, clone size, D gene, J gene, CDR3 DNA, CDR3 protein. A D gene is named only where the DNA matches it firmly. Clone size is not always given. Where it is, it says once, few, many or a class for expanded clones.

v_call: TRBV15; clone_size: NA; d_call: NA; j_call: TRBJ2-7; cdr3_nt: TGTGCCACCAGCTCCGAGGGCACCTACGAGCAGTACTTC; cdr3_aa: CATSSEGTYEQYF
v_call: TRBV5-1; clone_size: NA; d_call: NA; j_call: TRBJ1-1; cdr3_nt: TGCGCCAGCAGCACGGGTGGGGGGACTGAAGCTTTCTTT; cdr3_aa: CASSTGGGTEAFF
v_call: TRBV28; clone_size: NA; d_call: TRBD1; j_call: TRBJ1-5; cdr3_nt: TGTGCCAGCAGTCGCAGGGGGACTAGCAATCAGCCCCAGCATTTT; cdr3_aa: CASSRRGTSNQPQHF
v_call: TRBV6-6; clone_size: once; d_call: TRBD2; j_call: TRBJ2-1; cdr3_nt: TGTGCCAGCAGTCCGGGACTAGCGGGAGGCAATGAGCAGTTCTTC; cdr3_aa: CASSPGLAGGNEQFF
v_call: TRBV29-1; clone_size: NA; d_call: NA; j_call: TRBJ2-7; cdr3_nt: TGCAGCGTTGAAGGTCACCAAGAGCAGTACTTC; cdr3_aa: CSVEGHQEQYF
v_call: TRBV6-5; clone_size: NA; d_call: TRBD2; j_call: TRBJ2-1; cdr3_nt: TGTGCCAGCACCTGGACTAGAGGCTGGTACAATGAGCAGTTCTTC; cdr3_aa: CASTWTRGWYNEQFF
v_call: TRBV7-6; clone_size: NA; d_call: TRBD1; j_call: TRBJ2-1; cdr3_nt: TGTGCCAGCAGCTTGTGGGTGACAGGGGATAGAAATGAGCAGTTCTTC; cdr3_aa: CASSLWVTGDRNEQFF
v_call: TRBV29-1; clone_size: NA; d_call: NA; j_call: TRBJ2-2; cdr3_nt: TGCAGCGTTGGATCAACCGCAGCGGGGGAGCTGTTTTTT; cdr3_aa: CSVGSTAAGELFF
v_call: TRBV18; clone_size: NA; d_call: NA; j_call: TRBJ1-3; cdr3_nt: TGTGCCAGCTCACCCATGGTTAGCTTTGGAAACACCATATATTTT; cdr3_aa: CASSPMVSFGNTIYF
v_call: TRBV5-6; clone_size: once; d_call: NA; j_call: TRBJ1-2; cdr3_nt: TGTGCCAGCAGCCGGACAGATAACTATGGCTACACCTTC; cdr3_aa: CASSRTDNYGYTF
v_call: TRBV19; clone_size: NA; d_call: TRBD2; j_call: TRBJ2-7; cdr3_nt: TGTGCCAGTAGCCGGACTAGCGGGAGCTACGAGCAGTACTTC; cdr3_aa: CASSRTSGSYEQYF
v_call: TRBV6-5; clone_size: NA; d_call: NA; j_call: TRBJ1-1; cdr3_nt: TGTGCCAGCAGTTTCCGACTGATTTCGAACACTGAAGCTTTCTTT; cdr3_aa: CASSFRLISNTEAFF
v_call: TRBV28; clone_size: NA; d_call: TRBD2; j_call: TRBJ2-7; cdr3_nt: TGTGCCAGCAGGCACTCCCCGGGACTAGCGGACCAAAGTGGCGAGCAGTACTTC; cdr3_aa: CASRHSPGLADQSGEQYF
v_call: TRBV6-1; clone_size: NA; d_call: NA; j_call: TRBJ2-5; cdr3_nt: TGTGCCAGCAGTGAGCCCAGTACGTTCCAAGAGACCCAGTACTTC; cdr3_aa: CASSEPSTFQETQYF
v_call: TRBV4-2; clone_size: once; d_call: TRBD2; j_call: TRBJ2-7; cdr3_nt: TGTGCCAGCAGCCAGGGAGGGCAGAGGACTAGCGGGAGAGGGGAGCAGTACTTC; cdr3_aa: CASSQGGQRTSGRGEQYF
v_call: TRBV27; clone_size: NA; d_call: NA; j_call: TRBJ1-5; cdr3_nt: TGTGCCAGCAGGAGTGCGACGGCTAATAGCAATCAGCCCCAGCATTTT; cdr3_aa: CASRSATANSNQPQHF
v_call: TRBV11-2; clone_size: NA; d_call: NA; j_call: TRBJ2-7; cdr3_nt: TGTGCCACCGAGGGCGCTACCTACGAGCAGTACTTC; cdr3_aa: CATEGATYEQYF
v_call: TRBV6-1; clone_size: NA; d_call: NA; j_call: TRBJ2-3; cdr3_nt: TGTGCCAGCAGTGAAGCTGGGCCAGCGGAGATCCCCCACTCTGGGGGAGATACGCAGTATTTT; cdr3_aa: CASSEAGPAEIPHSGGDTQYF
v_call: TRBV28; clone_size: NA; d_call: NA; j_call: TRBJ1-1; cdr3_nt: TGTGCCAGCACCGATACTTCGGGGGACAAAGCTTTCTTT; cdr3_aa: CASTDTSGDKAFF
v_call: TRBV29-1; clone_size: NA; d_call: NA; j_call: TRBJ2-3; cdr3_nt: TGCAGCGTCCCCGAGGGTGCGAGCACAGATACGCAGTATTTT; cdr3_aa: CSVPEGASTDTQYF
v_call: TRBV5-1; clone_size: NA; d_call: NA; j_call: TRBJ1-5; cdr3_nt: TGCGCCAGCAGCTTGGCTGACAGCAGCAATCAGCCCCAGCATTTT; cdr3_aa: CASSLADSSNQPQHF
v_call: TRBV5-1; clone_size: NA; d_call: NA; j_call: TRBJ2-3; cdr3_nt: TGCGCCAGCAGCTACCGGGACTTGAGCACAGATACGCAGTATTTT; cdr3_aa: CASSYRDLSTDTQYF
v_call: TRBV6-5; clone_size: NA; d_call: TRBD2; j_call: TRBJ2-1; cdr3_nt: TGTGCCAGCAAGCTACAGACTAGCGGTTACAATGAGCAGTTCTTC; cdr3_aa: CASKLQTSGYNEQFF